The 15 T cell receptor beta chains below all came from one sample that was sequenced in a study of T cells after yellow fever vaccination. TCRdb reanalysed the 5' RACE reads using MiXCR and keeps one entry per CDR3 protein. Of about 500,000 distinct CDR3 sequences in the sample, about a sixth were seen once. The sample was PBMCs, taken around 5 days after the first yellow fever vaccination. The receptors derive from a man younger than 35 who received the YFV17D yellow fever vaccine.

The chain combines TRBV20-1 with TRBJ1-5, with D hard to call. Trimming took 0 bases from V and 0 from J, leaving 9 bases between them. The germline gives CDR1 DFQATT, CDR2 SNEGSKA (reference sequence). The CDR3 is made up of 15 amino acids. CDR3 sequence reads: CSARDETLSNQPQHF. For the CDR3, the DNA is TGCAGTGCTAGAGATGAGACACTTAGCAATCAGCCCCAGCATTTT.

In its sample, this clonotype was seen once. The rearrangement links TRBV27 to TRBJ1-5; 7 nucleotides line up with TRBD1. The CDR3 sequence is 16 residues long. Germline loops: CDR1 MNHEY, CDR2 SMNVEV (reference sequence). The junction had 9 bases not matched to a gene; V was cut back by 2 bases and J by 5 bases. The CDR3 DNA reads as TGTGCCAGCAGTTTAGACGGACAGGAGCTCTATCAGCCCCAGCATTTT. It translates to CASSLDGQELYQPQHF.

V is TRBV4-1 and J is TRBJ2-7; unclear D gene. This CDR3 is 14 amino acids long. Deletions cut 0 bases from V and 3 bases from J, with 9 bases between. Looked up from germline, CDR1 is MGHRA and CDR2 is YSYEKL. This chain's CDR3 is CASSQDPRNYEQYF. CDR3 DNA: TGCGCCAGCAGCCAAGATCCGAGAAACTACGAGCAGTACTTC.

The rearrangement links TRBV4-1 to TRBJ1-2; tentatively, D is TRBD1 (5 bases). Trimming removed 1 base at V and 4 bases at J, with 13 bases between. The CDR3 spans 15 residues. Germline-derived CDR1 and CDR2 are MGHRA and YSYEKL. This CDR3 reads CASSQASGSAYGYTF. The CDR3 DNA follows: TGCGCCAGCAGCCAAGCGTCAGGGAGTGCCTATGGCTACACCTTC.

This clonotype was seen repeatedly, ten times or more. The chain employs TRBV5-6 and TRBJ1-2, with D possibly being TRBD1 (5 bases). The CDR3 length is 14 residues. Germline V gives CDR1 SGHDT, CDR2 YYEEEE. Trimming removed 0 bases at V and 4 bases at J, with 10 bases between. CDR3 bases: TGTGCCAGCAGCTTGGTGGGGGTCGGCTATGGCTACACCTTC. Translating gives CASSLVGVGYGYTF. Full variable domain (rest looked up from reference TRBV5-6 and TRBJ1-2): DAGVTQSPTHLIKTRGQQVTLRCSPKSGHDTVSWYQQALGQGPQFIFQYYEEEERQRGNFPDRFSGHQFPNYSSELNVNALLLGDSALYLCASSLVGVGYGYTFGSGTRLTVV.

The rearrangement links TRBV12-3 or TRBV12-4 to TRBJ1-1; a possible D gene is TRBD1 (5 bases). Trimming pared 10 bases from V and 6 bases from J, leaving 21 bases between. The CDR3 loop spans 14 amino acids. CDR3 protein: CATGSGLDNAEAFF. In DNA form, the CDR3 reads TGTGCCACCGGTTCAGGGTTAGATAACGCTGAAGCTTTCTTT.

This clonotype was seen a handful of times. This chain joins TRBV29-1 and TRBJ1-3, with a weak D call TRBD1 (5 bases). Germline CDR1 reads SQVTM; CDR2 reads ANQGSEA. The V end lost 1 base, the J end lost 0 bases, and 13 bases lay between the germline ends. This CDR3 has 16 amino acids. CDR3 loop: CSVEAGRGDSGNTIYF. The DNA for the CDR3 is TGCAGCGTTGAAGCCGGACGGGGCGACTCTGGAAACACCATATATTTT.

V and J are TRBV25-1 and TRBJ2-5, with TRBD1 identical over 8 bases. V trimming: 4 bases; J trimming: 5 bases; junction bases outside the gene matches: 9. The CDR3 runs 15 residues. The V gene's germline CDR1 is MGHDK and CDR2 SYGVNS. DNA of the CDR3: TGTGCCAGCAGTGCCGGACAGGGCCCCAGGGAGACCCAGTACTTC. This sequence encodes CASSAGQGPRETQYF.

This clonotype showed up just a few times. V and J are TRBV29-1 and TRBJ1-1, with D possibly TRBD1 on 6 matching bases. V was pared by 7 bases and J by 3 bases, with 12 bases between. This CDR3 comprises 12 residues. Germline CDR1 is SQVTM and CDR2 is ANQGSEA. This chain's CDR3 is CSAPGAYTEAFF. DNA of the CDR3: TGCAGCGCCCCGGGGGCGTACACTGAAGCTTTCTTT.

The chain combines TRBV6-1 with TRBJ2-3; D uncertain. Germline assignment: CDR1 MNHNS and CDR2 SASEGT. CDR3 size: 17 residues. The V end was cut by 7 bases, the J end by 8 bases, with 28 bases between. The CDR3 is CASTPYIPGGRRGTQYF. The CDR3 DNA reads TGTGCCAGCACCCCATATATCCCCGGTGGACGGCGTGGTACGCAGTATTTT.

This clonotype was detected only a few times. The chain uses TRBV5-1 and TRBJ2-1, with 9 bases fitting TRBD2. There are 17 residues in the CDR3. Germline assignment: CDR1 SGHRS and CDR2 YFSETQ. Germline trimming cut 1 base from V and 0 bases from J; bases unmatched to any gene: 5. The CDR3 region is CASSLWAGGSSYNEQFF. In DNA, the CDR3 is TGCGCCAGCAGCTTGTGGGCGGGGGGGAGCTCCTACAATGAGCAGTTCTTC.

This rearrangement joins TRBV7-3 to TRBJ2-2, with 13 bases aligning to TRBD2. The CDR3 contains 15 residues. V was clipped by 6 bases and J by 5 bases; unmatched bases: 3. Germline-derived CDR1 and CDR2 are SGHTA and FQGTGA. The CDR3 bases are TGTGCCAGCAGTTCGGGACTAGCGGGAACCGGGGAGCTGTTTTTT. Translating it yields CASSSGLAGTGELFF.

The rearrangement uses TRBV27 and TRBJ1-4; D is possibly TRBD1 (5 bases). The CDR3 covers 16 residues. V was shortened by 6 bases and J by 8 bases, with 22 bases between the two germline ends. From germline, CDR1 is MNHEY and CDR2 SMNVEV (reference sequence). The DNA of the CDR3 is TGTGCCAGCAGCAACCGAACCGGGACGTGGATCGAAAAACTGTTTTTT. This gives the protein CASSNRTGTWIEKLFF.

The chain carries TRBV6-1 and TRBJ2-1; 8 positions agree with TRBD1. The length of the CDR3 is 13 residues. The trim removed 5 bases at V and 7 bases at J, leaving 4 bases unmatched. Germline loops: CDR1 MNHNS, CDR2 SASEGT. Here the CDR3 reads CASSQDRGNEQFF. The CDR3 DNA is TGTGCCAGCAGTCAAGACAGGGGAAATGAGCAGTTCTTC.

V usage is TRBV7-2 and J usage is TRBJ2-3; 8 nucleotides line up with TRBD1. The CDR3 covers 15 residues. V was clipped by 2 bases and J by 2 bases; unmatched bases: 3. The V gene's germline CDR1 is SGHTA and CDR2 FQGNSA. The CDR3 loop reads CASSLWTGHTDTQYF. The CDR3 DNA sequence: TGTGCCAGCAGCTTATGGACAGGGCACACAGATACGCAGTATTTT.